This TCR beta chain was captured in a study of beta chain features in type 1 diabetes. General study findings and limits: VDJ junctions from type 1 diabetes patients carried fewer insertions and larger deletions. Type 1 diabetes patients showed a moderate but significant shortening of TCRB CDR3s in all four CD4+ subsets.

Sorting based on CD45RO/CCR7/CD25/CD127/CD95/CD27 separated CD4+ naive, central memory, regulatory and stem cell-like memory cells. Note on this clone: The antigen is unknown.

V gave up 4 bases and J gave up 8 bases, with 20 bases separating them. The CDR3 runs to 15 residues. CDR1 is MNHEY, CDR2 SVGAGI, per germline. Investigators reverse transcribed all isolated RNA, so they sequenced expressed TCRB transcripts. The protocol was immunoSEQ multiplex PCR, while the TCRdb copy is restricted to in-frame clones and leaves out a portion. Of around 650,000 clones listed, around 12% were seen once; the top ten hold about 0.11%. The clonotype was recovered from a man between 25 and 39 years old with type 1 diabetes. The source material was naive CD4+ T cells from blood. V gene TRBV6-5 combines with J gene TRBJ1-2; D is ambiguous. The CDR3 here is CASSSLRAPKRGYTF. The CDR3 DNA is TGTGCCAGCAGTTCTCTTAGGGCCCCAAAGCGAGGCTACACCTTC.